Each of the 23 T cell receptor beta chains below was sequenced from the same sample in a study of tumor-infiltrating lymphocytes in primary liver carcinoma. The roughly 19-33 mg bulk tissue piece was not sorted before simultaneous RNA and DNA extraction. Production of TCR beta cDNA used approximately 0.55 ug total RNA together with a constant-region primer. ARM-PCR, slightly modified, supplied the TCR beta libraries through three nested multiplex PCR rounds. TRBV1-TRBV30 forward primers and a C-beta reverse primer were used in the first two PCR rounds, which each ran for approximately 10 cycles. TCRdb re-derived calls from the multiplex PCR reads in MiXCR, one entry per CDR3 protein. The sample contains more than 50,000 distinct CDR3 sequences, over 65% of which appear only once. The sequenced sample consisted of liver tumor tissue from sampling region 2. The subset: tumor region T2, inferior pole. The receptors were gathered from a man aged 40-49 years with primary liver carcinoma and hepatitis B virus infection.

With respect to this clonotype: An end of the junction differs from the germline gene, which may be a read error. This chain uses TRBV7-8 with TRBJ2-7; D gene uncertain. Germline CDR1 is SGHVS and CDR2 is FQNEAQ. The CDR3 has 14 residues. The CDR3 DNA is TGTGCCAGCAGTTTAGTGATAGAGGCCTACGAGCAATACTTC. Encoded protein: CASSLVIEAYEQYF.

In regard to this clonotype: A read error may account for a junction end that differs from germline. The rearrangement joins TRBV28 to TRBJ2-1, with 7 bases that match TRBD2. The V gene's germline CDR1 is MDHEN and CDR2 SYDVKM. CDR3 size: 15 residues. The CDR3: CASGNAGVGAGEQSF. CDR3 DNA sequence: TGTGCCAGCGGGAACGCGGGAGTCGGGGCGGGTGAGCAGTCCTTC.

Concerning this clonotype itself: The CDR3 carries no conserved terminal phenylalanine or tryptophan, so it likely arises from a read error. The chain is built from TRBV11-2 and TRBJ2-3; TRBD2 matches 9 bases. Losses at the gene ends were 5 bases for V and 3 bases for J; bases not matched to a gene: 9. This CDR3 spans 16 amino acids. The V gene's germline CDR1 is SGHAT and CDR2 FQNNGV. The chain's CDR3 is CASSPTTSGSTDTQYL. CDR3 nucleotides: TGTGCCAGCAGCCCCACGACTAGCGGCAGTACAGATACGCAGTATTTG.

As concerns this clonotype: Sequence at one end of the junction differs from germline and may be a read error. The chain combines TRBV6-5 with TRBJ2-1; D unclear. This CDR3 comprises 17 residues. Germline V gene data show CDR1 as MNHEY and CDR2 as SVGAGI. The CDR3 DNA sequence: TGTGCCAGCAGTTACCTAACGGGCCACCGATTATACAATGAGCAGCTCTTC. Protein sequence: CASSYLTGHRLYNEQLF.

Of note for this clonotype: A much larger clone sits a single nucleotide away, making a read error possible. The CDR3 loop reads CACSYLDRKNYGYTF. For the CDR3, the DNA is TGTGCCTGCAGTTATCTCGACCGAAAAAACTATGGCTACACCTTC. The chain links TRBV28 to TRBJ1-2; D not resolved. The CDR3 length is 15 residues. In germline, CDR1 is MDHEN, CDR2 SYDVKM.

This clonotype was counted a few times. Mismatch with germline at one junction end may stem from a read error. This chain links TRBV7-7 with TRBJ1-4, with a weak D call TRBD1 (5 bases). Germline-derived CDR1 and CDR2 are SSHAT and FNYEAQ (reference sequence). This CDR3 is built from 15 residues. The CDR3 is CASSLRGPPNEKLFF. The DNA for the CDR3 is TGTGCTAGCAGCTTAAGGGGACCACCTAATGAAAAACTGTTTTTT. The full variable domain, its missing parts supplied by reference TRBV7-7 and TRBJ1-4, is GAGVSQSPRYKVTKRGQDVTLRCDPISSHATLYWYQQALGQGPEFLTYFNYEAQPDKSGLPSDRFSAERPEGSISTLTIQRTEQRDSAMYRCASSLRGPPNEKLFFGSGTQLSVL.

This clonotype was found many times. The rearrangement uses TRBV30 and TRBJ1-4; possibly TRBD1 for D (5 bases). Germline CDR1 GTSNPN, CDR2 SVGIG (reference sequence). Trimming removed 2 bases from V and 5 bases from J, with 12 bases in between. CDR3 length: 14 residues. The chain's CDR3 is CAWSLLGQNEKLFF. The CDR3 DNA sequence: TGTGCCTGGAGTTTATTGGGGCAGAATGAAAAACTGTTTTTT.

This clonotype was detected only once. This likely comes from a read error, as the CDR3 has no conserved phenylalanine or tryptophan at its end. It is unclear where the CDR3 begins or ends on the DNA, so no DNA is shown, and the CDR3 is as TCRdb lists it. This chain uses TRBV6-6 with TRBJ2-7; TRBD2, the D gene given by the table, was not confirmed from the DNA. The CDR3 is 16 amino acids long, termini counted. From germline, CDR1 is MNHNY and CDR2 SVGAGI (reference sequence). CDR3 sequence reads: CASSYPSLAGAYEQYL.

In regard to this clonotype: A much larger clone differs from this one at a single base, so this may be a read error. The V gene is TRBV20-1, the J gene TRBJ1-3, with TRBD1 as a possible D gene (6 bases). Per the germline V gene, CDR1 is DFQATT and CDR2 is SNEGSKA (reference sequence). The length of the CDR3 is 14 residues. Trimming removed 5 bases from V and 2 bases from J, with 13 bases in between. The CDR3 DNA reads as TGCAGTGCTCCGAGGGGACACACTGGAAACACCATATATTTT. This encodes CSAPRGHTGNTIYF.

With respect to this clonotype: The junction shows a germline mismatch at one end, possibly a read error. This chain uses TRBV11-2 with TRBJ2-7, with D unclear. Germline-derived CDR1 and CDR2 are SGHAT and FQNNGV. The CDR3 has 14 amino acids. As DNA, the CDR3 is TGCGCCAGCAGCTCAACTGACGGAGCCTACGGGCAGTACTTC. This codes for CASSSTDGAYGQYF.

Details on this clonotype: It is likely a read error, because the conserved phenylalanine at the end of the CDR3 is missing. The chain links TRBV12-3 or TRBV12-4 to TRBJ1-1; 7 nucleotides match TRBD1. This CDR3 has 15 residues. V shed 7 bases and J 1 base; nucleotides not matched to a gene: 9. The CDR3, as DNA: TGTGCCAGCACTCCCCGACAGGGTAGGAACACTGAAGCTTTCTCT. This codes for CASTPRQGRNTEAFS.

Comment on this clonotype: The conserved final phenylalanine or tryptophan is absent from the CDR3, which likely points to a read error. The chain combines TRBV6-6 with TRBJ1-1; D unclear. CDR1 and CDR2 from the germline V gene are MNHNY and SVGAGI (reference sequence). V shed 9 bases and J shed 1 base, with 12 bases lying between them. The CDR3 runs 13 residues. CDR3 sequence (DNA): TGTGCCAGTAGACGACGGGAGAACACTGAAGCTTTCTCT. The encoded protein is CASRRRENTEAFS.

Comments on this clonotype: A much larger clone lies a single base off, so this may be a read error. The chain is built from TRBV25-1 and TRBJ1-6, with a weak D call TRBD1 (5 bases). Germline V gene lookup returns CDR1 MGHDK and CDR2 SYGVNS. V lost 3 bases and J 6 bases, leaving 12 bases between the germline ends. This CDR3 region has 15 residues. The CDR3 sequence is CASSDVGGSNSPLHF. CDR3 in DNA: TGTGCCAGCAGTGATGTGGGGGGGTCTAATTCACCCCTCCACTTT. The full variable domain, rest sourced from reference TRBV25-1 and TRBJ1-6, is EADIYQTPRYLVIGTGKKITLECSQTMGHDKMYWYQQDPGMELHLIHYSYGVNSTEKGDLSSESTVSRIRTEHFPLTLESARPSHTSQYLCASSDVGGSNSPLHFGNGTRLTVT.

Note on this clonotype: Germline and junction disagree at one end, which may indicate a read error. This chain connects TRBV11-2 to TRBJ2-1, with D perhaps matching TRBD1 or TRBD2 (5 bases each). From germline, CDR1 is SGHAT and CDR2 FQNNGV. The CDR3 is 22 amino acids. In nucleotides, the CDR3 is TGTGCCAGCAGTCTCTCCTACCGGGGTTCCGTGAAACAGGTTCGCTCCTATAATGAGCAGTTCTTC. Translated, it gives CASSLSYRGSVKQVRSYNEQFF.

Concerning this clonotype: Likely a read error: the CDR3 ends without its conserved phenylalanine or tryptophan. The gene calls are TRBV29-1 and TRBJ2-3; D may be TRBD1 or TRBD2 (5 bases each). CDR1 and CDR2 (germline): SQVTM, ANQGSEA. Trimming took 3 bases from V and 5 from J, leaving 15 bases between them. This CDR3 comprises 14 residues. For the CDR3, the DNA is TGCAGCGTTGATGACGGGACGGCAGAAGATACGCAGTATTTG. Its protein is CSVDDGTAEDTQYL.

Comments on this clonotype: Compared with germline, one end of the junction differs, possibly owing to a read error. The rearrangement links TRBV6-2 or TRBV6-3 to TRBJ1-1; D is unclear. The CDR3 contains 14 residues. Looked up from germline, CDR1 is MNHEY and CDR2 is SVGEGT. DNA for the CDR3: TGTACCAGCAGTTACTCCGCCTGGTACACTGGAGCTTTCTTT. Translation gives CTSSYSAWYTGAFF.

The chain couples TRBV11-2 to TRBJ2-7, with 10 bases identical to TRBD2. CDR3 length equals 14 residues. CDR1 is SGHAT, CDR2 FQNNGV, per germline. V was clipped by 3 bases and J by 5 bases; unmatched bases: 4. CDR3 DNA sequence: TGTGCCAGCAGCTTCCTAGCGGGAGTCAACGAGCAGTACTTC. Translation gives CASSFLAGVNEQYF.

Notes on this clonotype: Relative to the germline gene, one junction end is altered; a read error may explain this. This sequence joins TRBV10-2 and TRBJ1-1, with D uncertain. Germline values: CDR1 WSHSY, CDR2 SAAADI. The length of the CDR3 is 13 residues. The CDR3: CTSSDSNGDEAFF. As DNA, the CDR3 is TGCACCAGCAGTGACTCGAATGGAGATGAAGCTTTCTTT.

Details on this clonotype: The junction differs from germline at one of its ends, possibly a read error. This sequence joins TRBV6-1 and TRBJ1-1, with 8 positions matching TRBD1. This CDR3 is 16 amino acids long. Germline assignment: CDR1 MNHNS and CDR2 SASEGT. The CDR3 protein is CASSELGGTGNTDAFF. DNA of the CDR3: TGTGCCAGCAGTGAATTGGGAGGGACAGGTAACACTGATGCTTTCTTT.

About this clonotype: Germline and junction disagree at one end, which may indicate a read error. The rearrangement uses TRBV5-1 and TRBJ2-3, with D tentatively TRBD2 (5 bases). Germline V gene data show CDR1 as SGHRS and CDR2 as YFSETQ. The CDR3 consists of 16 residues. CDR3 protein: CANSLEPWESIDTQYF. The CDR3 DNA sequence: TGCGCCAACAGCTTGGAGCCGTGGGAGAGTATAGATACGCAGTATTTT.

This rearrangement joins TRBV12-3 or TRBV12-4 to TRBJ2-7; D uncertain. This CDR3 is 12 amino acids long. V was cut by 2 bases and J by 6 bases, with 8 bases left in between. The CDR3, as DNA: TGTGCCAGCAGTTTACTGTATGGCGAGCAGTACTTC. This sequence encodes CASSLLYGEQYF.

Concerning this clonotype itself: Germline and junction disagree at one end, which may indicate a read error. The chain combines TRBV2 with TRBJ2-1, with TRBD2 identical over 13 bases. CDR1 and CDR2 from the germline V gene are SNHLY and FYNNEI. The CDR3 loop spans 15 amino acids. CDR3 bases: TGTACCAGCAGCCAACTAGCGGGAGGGTTAAATGAGCAGTCCTTC. Protein product: CTSSQLAGGLNEQSF. Full variable domain (remainder filled in from reference TRBV2 and TRBJ2-1): EPEVTQTPSHQVTQMGQEVILRCVPISNHLYFYWYRQILGQKVEFLVSFYNNEISEKSEIFDDQFSVERPDGSNFTLKIRSTKLEDSAMYFCTSSQLAGGLNEQSFGPGTRLTVL.

Of note for this clonotype: With a much larger clone just one base away, this may be a read error. The rearrangement uses TRBV30 and TRBJ2-7; no clear D. The CDR3 is 13 amino acids. Germline assignment: CDR1 GTSNPN and CDR2 SVGIG (reference sequence). The CDR3 bases are TGTGCCTGGAGTGTAGGGATCTCCTACGAGCAGCACTTC. Protein sequence: CAWSVGISYEQHF.